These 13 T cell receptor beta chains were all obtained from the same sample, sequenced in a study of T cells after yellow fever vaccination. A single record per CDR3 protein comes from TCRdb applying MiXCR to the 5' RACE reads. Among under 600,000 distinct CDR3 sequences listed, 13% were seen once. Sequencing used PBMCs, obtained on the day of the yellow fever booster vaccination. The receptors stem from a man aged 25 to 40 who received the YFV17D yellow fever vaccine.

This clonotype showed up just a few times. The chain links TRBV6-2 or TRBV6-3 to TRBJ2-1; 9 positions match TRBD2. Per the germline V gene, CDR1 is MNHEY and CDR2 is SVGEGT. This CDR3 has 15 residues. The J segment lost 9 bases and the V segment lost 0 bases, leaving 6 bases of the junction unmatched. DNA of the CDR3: TGTGCCAGCAGTTACTCAGGACTAGCGCTTGGTGAGCAGTTCTTC. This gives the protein CASSYSGLALGEQFF.

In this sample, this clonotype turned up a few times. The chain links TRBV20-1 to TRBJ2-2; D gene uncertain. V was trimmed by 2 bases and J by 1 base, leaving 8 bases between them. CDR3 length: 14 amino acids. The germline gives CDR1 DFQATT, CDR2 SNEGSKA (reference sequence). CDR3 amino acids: CSARPRGNTGELFF. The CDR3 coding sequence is TGCAGTGCTAGACCCCGCGGGAACACCGGGGAGCTGTTTTTT.

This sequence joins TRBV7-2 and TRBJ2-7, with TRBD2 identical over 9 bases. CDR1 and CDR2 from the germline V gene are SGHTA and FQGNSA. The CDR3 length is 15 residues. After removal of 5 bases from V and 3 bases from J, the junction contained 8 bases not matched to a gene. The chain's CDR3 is CASSPLAGAGYEQYF. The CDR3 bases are TGTGCCAGCAGCCCTTTAGCGGGAGCGGGCTACGAGCAGTACTTC.

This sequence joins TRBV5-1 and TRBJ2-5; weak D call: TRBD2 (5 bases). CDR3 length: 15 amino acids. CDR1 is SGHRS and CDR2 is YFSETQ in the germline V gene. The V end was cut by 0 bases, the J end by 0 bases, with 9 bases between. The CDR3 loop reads CASSLARGYQETQYF. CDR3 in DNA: TGCGCCAGCAGCTTGGCCCGGGGATACCAAGAGACCCAGTACTTC.

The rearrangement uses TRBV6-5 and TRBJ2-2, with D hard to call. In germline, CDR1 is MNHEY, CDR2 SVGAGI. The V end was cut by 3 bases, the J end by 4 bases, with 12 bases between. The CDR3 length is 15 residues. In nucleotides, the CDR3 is TGTGCCAGCAGTTATGGGTCTGGAGCCACCGGGGAGCTGTTTTTT. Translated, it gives CASSYGSGATGELFF.

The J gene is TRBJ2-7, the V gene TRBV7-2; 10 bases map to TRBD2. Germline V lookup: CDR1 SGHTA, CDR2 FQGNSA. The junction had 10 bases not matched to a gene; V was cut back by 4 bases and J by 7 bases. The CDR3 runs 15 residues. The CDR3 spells CASSYLAGAMGEQYF. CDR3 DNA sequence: TGTGCCAGCAGCTACCTAGCGGGAGCCATGGGGGAGCAGTACTTC.

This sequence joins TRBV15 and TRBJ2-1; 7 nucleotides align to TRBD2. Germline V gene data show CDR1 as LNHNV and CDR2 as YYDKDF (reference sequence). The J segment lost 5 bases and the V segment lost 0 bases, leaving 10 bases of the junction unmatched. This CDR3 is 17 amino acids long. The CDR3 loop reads CATSREIASGANNEQFF. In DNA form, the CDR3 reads TGTGCCACCAGCAGAGAAATTGCTAGCGGAGCGAACAATGAGCAGTTCTTC.

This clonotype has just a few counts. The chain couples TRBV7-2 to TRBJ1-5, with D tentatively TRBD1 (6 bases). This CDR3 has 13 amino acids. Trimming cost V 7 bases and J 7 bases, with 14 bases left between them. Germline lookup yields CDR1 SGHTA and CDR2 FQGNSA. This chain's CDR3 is CASTKEGEQPQHF. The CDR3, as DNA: TGTGCCAGCACCAAGGAGGGGGAACAGCCCCAGCATTTT.

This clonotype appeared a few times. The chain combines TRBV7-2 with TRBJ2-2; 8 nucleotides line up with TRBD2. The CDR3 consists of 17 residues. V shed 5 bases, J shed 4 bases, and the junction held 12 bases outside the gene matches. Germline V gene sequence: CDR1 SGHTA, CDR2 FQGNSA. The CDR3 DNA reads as TGTGCCAGCAGCACGAGAACTAGCGGAAGAACCACCGGGGAGCTGTTTTTT. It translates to CASSTRTSGRTTGELFF.

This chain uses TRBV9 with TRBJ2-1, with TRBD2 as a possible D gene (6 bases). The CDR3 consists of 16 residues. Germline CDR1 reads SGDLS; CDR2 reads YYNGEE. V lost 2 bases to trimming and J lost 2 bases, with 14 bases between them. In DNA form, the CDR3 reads TGTGCCAGCAGCGTTACCGGGACTGCAGCCTACAATGAGCAGTTCTTC. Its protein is CASSVTGTAAYNEQFF.

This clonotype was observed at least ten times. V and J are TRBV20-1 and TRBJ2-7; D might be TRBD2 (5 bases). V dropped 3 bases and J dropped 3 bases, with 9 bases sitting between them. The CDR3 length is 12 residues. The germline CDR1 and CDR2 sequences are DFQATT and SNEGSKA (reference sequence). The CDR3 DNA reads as TGCAGTGCTAGTCCTGGACTCTACGAGCAGTACTTC. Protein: CSASPGLYEQYF.

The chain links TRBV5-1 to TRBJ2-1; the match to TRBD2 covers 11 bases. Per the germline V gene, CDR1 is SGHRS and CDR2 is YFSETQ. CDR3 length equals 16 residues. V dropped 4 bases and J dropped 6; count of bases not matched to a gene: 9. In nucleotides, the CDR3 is TGCGCCAGCAGCGCCCCCACTAGCGGGAGAGGCAATGAGCAGTTCTTC. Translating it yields CASSAPTSGRGNEQFF.

CDR3 amino acids: CAWDRESSGANVLTF. Written as DNA, the CDR3 is TGTGCCTGGGACCGGGAAAGCTCTGGGGCCAACGTCCTGACTTTC. The chain uses TRBV30 and TRBJ2-6; tentative D call: TRBD2 (5 bases). The CDR3 has 15 amino acids. Trimming took 5 bases from V and 0 from J, leaving 11 bases between them. Germline CDR1 GTSNPN, CDR2 SVGIG (reference sequence).